The entry that follows covers one T cell receptor beta chain sequence. Recruitment covered about two dozen US areas and drew participants whose ages spanned about 18 to 90 years. The data originate from a study of blood T cell repertoires in COVID-19. The overall study: Some COVID-19 samples were acute and others convalescent; all came from the United States, Italy and Spain.

The protocol was immunoSEQ multiplex PCR, while the TCRdb copy is restricted to in-frame clones and leaves out a portion. The table lists 300,000 to 400,000 clones, roughly 90% of them singletons. Sequenced input: PBMCs or T cells enriched from blood (not recorded which). The receptor was derived from a man aged 55 to 70 who had recovered from COVID-19.

The DNA of the CDR3 is TGTGCCAGCAGTTTTTCGAGCGGGAGCATCTACGAGCAGTACTTC. Amino acids: CASSFSSGSIYEQYF. The V call is TRBV27, the J call TRBJ2-7; 8 nucleotides agree with TRBD2. V was clipped by 3 bases and J by 3 bases; unmatched bases: 7. Germline V CDR1 and CDR2: MNHEY, SMNVEV (reference sequence). This CDR3 comprises 15 residues.